A single sample gave rise to the 2 T cell receptor beta chains below, sequenced in a study of blood T cell repertoires in COVID-19. The data were produced by immunoSEQ multiplex PCR, yet TCRdb's version contains in-frame clones alone and is incomplete. Of tens of thousands of clones in the sample, approximately 88% were seen once. The sequencing input was peripheral blood. The receptors derive from a man between 60 and 70 years old with active COVID-19.

The chain links TRBV30 to TRBJ1-1; 9 nucleotides agree with TRBD1. J was trimmed by 5 bases and V by 8 bases; bases with no gene match: 9. The V gene's germline CDR1 is GTSNPN and CDR2 SVGIG (reference sequence). This CDR3 has 13 amino acids. CDR3 DNA sequence: TGTGCCCAGACAGGACAGGGGTGGACTGAAGCTTTCTTT. It encodes CAQTGQGWTEAFF.

The genes are TRBV28 and TRBJ1-2; TRBD1 aligns across 7 bases. The germline gives CDR1 MDHEN, CDR2 SYDVKM. Germline trimming cut 3 bases from V and 4 bases from J; bases unmatched to any gene: 2. CDR3 length: 13 amino acids. CDR3 in amino acids: CASSLTGSYGYTF. As DNA, the CDR3 is TGTGCCAGCAGTTTGACAGGGAGCTATGGCTACACCTTC.